This T cell receptor beta chain is drawn from a study of CD8 T cells in Susac syndrome. TEMRA cells were FACS-enriched, with CD8+ and CD4+ T cells isolated negatively. Reverse transcription of roughly 0.45 to 1 ug RNA was performed with random hexamers. The method of amplification for TCR beta CDR3 was immunoSEQ multiplex PCR, covering 54 Vbeta and 13 Jbeta. TCRdb fed the immunoSEQ multiplex PCR reads into MiXCR, producing one record per CDR3 protein. The sample yields approximately 150,000 distinct CDR3 sequences, roughly 94% seen once. This sequence was found in a human donor in good health. The material sequenced was CD4+ T cells from PBMCs.

CDR3 sequence reads: CASSPNGMNTEAFF. CDR3 coding DNA: TGTGCCAGCTCACCCAATGGGATGAACACTGAAGCTTTCTTT. The rearrangement uses TRBV18 and TRBJ1-1; D not resolved. CDR3 length: 14 residues. Trimming shortened V by 3 bases and J by 0 bases, and 8 bases separated the two germline ends. In germline, CDR1 is KGHSH, CDR2 LQKENI.